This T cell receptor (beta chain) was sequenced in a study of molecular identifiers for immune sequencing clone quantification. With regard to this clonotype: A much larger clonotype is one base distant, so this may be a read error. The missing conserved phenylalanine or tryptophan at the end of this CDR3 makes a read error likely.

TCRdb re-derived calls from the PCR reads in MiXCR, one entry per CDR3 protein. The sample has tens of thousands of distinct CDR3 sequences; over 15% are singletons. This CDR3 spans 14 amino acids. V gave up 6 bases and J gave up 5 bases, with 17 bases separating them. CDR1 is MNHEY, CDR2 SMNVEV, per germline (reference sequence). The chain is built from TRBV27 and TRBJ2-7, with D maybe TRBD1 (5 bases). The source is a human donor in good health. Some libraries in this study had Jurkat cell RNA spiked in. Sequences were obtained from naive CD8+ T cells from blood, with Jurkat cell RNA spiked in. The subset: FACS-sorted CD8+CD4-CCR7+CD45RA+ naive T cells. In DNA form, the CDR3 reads TGTGCCAGCAGACCCGGGTTGGGGCCAGACGAGCAGTACTCC. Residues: CASRPGLGPDEQYS.